This T cell receptor (beta chain) was documented in a study of blood T cell repertoires in COVID-19. Overall study: The United States, Italy and Spain provided the acute and convalescent COVID-19 samples. PBMCs, B-cell-depleted T cells, or T cells were the source of the cDNA or gDNA that made up the material.

The CDR3 is 14 residues long. Looked up from germline, CDR1 is SGHDT and CDR2 is YYEEEE. The ends were cut back, 0 bases at V and 7 bases at J, with 13 bases in the middle. In the authors' workflow: By means of reference gene primer amplification, nucleated cell counts were estimated. Method: immunoSEQ multiplex PCR; TCRdb's copy keeps in-frame clones and lacks some. The V and J calls and clone size are taken from that table; D and trimming were inferred from the DNA. The table lists approximately 230,000 clones, approximately 88% of them singletons. Seattle patients were enrolled during active infection and followed longitudinally.

The receptor's source is a woman aged 25 to 39 with COVID-19, enrolled during active disease. The specimen was peripheral blood. The rearrangement links TRBV5-6 to TRBJ2-5, with D perhaps matching TRBD2 (5 bases). CDR3 region: CASSLETTPRTQYF. Written as DNA, the CDR3 is TGTGCCAGCAGCTTGGAGACTACCCCCAGGACCCAGTACTTC. Drawing the rest from reference TRBV5-6 and TRBJ2-5, the complete variable domain is DAGVTQSPTHLIKTRGQQVTLRCSPKSGHDTVSWYQQALGQGPQFIFQYYEEEERQRGNFPDRFSGHQFPNYSSELNVNALLLGDSALYLCASSLETTPRTQYFGPGTRLLVL.